The clone carrying this T cell receptor (beta chain) was picked up one time. Its antigen is currently unknown. Collection occurred without any documented infections or immune events in donors. The entry originates in a study of identifying expanded T cells in peripheral blood. Points from the study as a whole: Clone count variance between approximately 2-week samples rose with total template count. Differentially abundant clones: approximately 1.3 between replicates, 16.4 at approximately 14 days, around 19 at four.

Assay: immunoSEQ multiplex PCR; the TCRdb copy retains only in-frame clones and omits some. The data show 70,000 to 95,000 clones, 88% seen once. The sequencing sample was made of blood. The TCR was taken from a person between 18 and 75 years old in good health.

The CDR3 DNA sequence: TGTGCCAGCACCCTGGAGGGGGGAGCTGAAGCTTTCTTT. Protein product: CASTLEGGAEAFF. This sequence joins TRBV7-8 and TRBJ1-1; a weak D match, TRBD1 (6 bases). Germline CDR1 SGHVS, CDR2 FQNEAQ. This CDR3 spans 13 amino acids. Trimming pared 7 bases from V and 6 bases from J, leaving 15 bases between.